These 5 T cell receptor beta chains share one sample of origin, sequenced in a study of blood T cell repertoires in COVID-19. Some clones are missing from TCRdb's copy, which holds only in-frame ones; the method was immunoSEQ multiplex PCR. The data show 350,000 to 550,000 clones, around 88% seen once. Sequencing was carried out using peripheral blood. The receptors were sampled from a woman aged 25 to 39 with acute or convalescent COVID-19.

The chain carries TRBV7-3 and TRBJ1-2; D might be TRBD1 (6 bases). Trimming pared 2 bases from V and 7 bases from J, leaving 17 bases between. Germline V gene data show CDR1 as SGHTA and CDR2 as FQGTGA. CDR3 length equals 15 residues. CDR3 sequence reads: CASSLGFDRSLGYTF. CDR3 nucleotide sequence: TGTGCCAGCAGCTTAGGGTTCGACAGGTCCCTTGGCTACACCTTC.

The chain has TRBV11-3 and TRBJ2-5; 10 bases line up with TRBD1. J gave up 3 bases and V 5 bases, and 9 bases lay outside the gene matches. Germline CDR1 and CDR2: SGHNT and YENEEA. The CDR3 length is 16 residues. In DNA, the CDR3 is TGTGCCAGCAGCGCATACACGACAGGGGGCGAAGAGACCCAGTACTTC. It is translated as CASSAYTTGGEETQYF.

This chain joins TRBV11-2 and TRBJ2-2; 7 nucleotides match TRBD1. The CDR3 spans 18 residues. Germline assignment: CDR1 SGHAT and CDR2 FQNNGV. V lost 5 bases to trimming and J lost 2 bases; unmatched junction nucleotides: 14. This CDR3 is CASSPIITGAKNTGELFF. CDR3 nucleotide sequence: TGTGCCAGCAGCCCCATAATAACAGGGGCGAAAAACACCGGGGAGCTGTTTTTT.

The genes are TRBV5-4 and TRBJ1-1; TRBD1 matches 9 bases. J was trimmed by 6 bases and V by 4 bases; bases with no gene match: 7. The germline V gene has CDR1 SGHNT and CDR2 YYREEE (reference sequence). CDR3 length: 14 residues. The CDR3 DNA reads as TGTGCCAGCAGCCGCGGGGACAGGGCAGCTGAAGCTTTCTTT. Protein: CASSRGDRAAEAFF.

The V gene is TRBV2, the J gene TRBJ2-3, with 7 bases that match TRBD2. In germline, CDR1 is SNHLY, CDR2 FYNNEI. The CDR3 loop spans 17 amino acids. Losses at the gene ends were 0 bases for V and 2 bases for J; bases not matched to a gene: 8. This CDR3 is CASSEARGGLITDTQYF. For the CDR3, the DNA is TGTGCCAGCAGTGAAGCAAGGGGAGGGCTGATCACAGATACGCAGTATTTT.